The TCR beta chain under discussion was sequenced for a study of T cell responses to AZD1222 COVID-19 vaccine. Study-level results: Clonal diversity may have been underestimated in mostly white British donors. Variant regions that are unmutated are reportedly the target of nearly half of spike-specific TCRs. CD4 TCRs associated with vaccination spanned spike, dominating at 160-218 and 743-854. Seropositive at baseline were only a handful of AZD1222 recipients.

Clones were sequenced by immunoSEQ multiplex PCR, and TCRdb holds only the in-frame ones, with some missing. The sample has some 95,000 clones, 85% to 90% seen once. The germline CDR1 and CDR2 sequences are MNHEY and SVGAGI. Germline trimming cut 7 bases from V and 5 bases from J; bases unmatched to any gene: 12. The CDR3 runs to 15 residues. In the case of this clone: Its target is not known.

The gene calls are TRBV6-5 and TRBJ1-1; TRBD1 matches at 8 bases. The sample consisted of peripheral blood, taken on day 0 of MenACWY control vaccination. The source of this sequence is an adult in good health. The CDR3 DNA sequence: TGTGCCAGCACCAAGACAGGGGCCCCGTGGACTGAAGCTTTCTTT. This translates into CASTKTGAPWTEAFF.